This TCR beta chain was sequenced for a study of patients and donors after allogeneic stem cell transplantation. TCRdb recomputed calls from the RT-PCR reads with MiXCR, one row per CDR3 protein. The profile covers over 130,000 distinct CDR3 sequences, with about two fifths appearing a single time and about 50% taken by the ten largest. This clonotype has more than one count but fewer than ten. The CDR3 sequence is 17 residues long. With V trimmed by 2 bases and J by 5 bases, 13 bases remained unmatched. The clonotype originates from a human donor who was either an allogeneic HSCT recipient or a stem cell or donor lymphocyte infusion donor (not recorded which). It is not recorded whose cells these are; they may come from a transplant donor. The sample was blood, either unsorted or a sorted T cell fraction (not recorded which). The V gene is TRBV12-3 or TRBV12-4, the J gene TRBJ2-3, with TRBD1 identical over 7 bases. The DNA of the CDR3 is TGTGCCAGCAGTTTACCGTCAGGGGAAACAGGGGAAGATACGCAGTATTTT. Translated, it gives CASSLPSGETGEDTQYF.